This T cell receptor beta chain was identified during a study of cytomegalovirus exposure and HLA in healthy donors. Trimming stripped 2 bases from V and 0 bases from J, with 26 bases between. Germline loops: CDR1 SGHTA, CDR2 FQGTGA. The CDR3 covers 20 residues. A word on this clone: What it binds is not known.

General study results and limits: There were several of the most significant clusters that appeared linked to common viral pathogens in a later analysis.

PCR involved 60 Vbeta and 13 Jbeta primers. Original processing notes: A later analysis tallied about 80 million unique TCR beta chains, 10 million to 12 million of them shared. The data were produced by immunoSEQ multiplex PCR, yet TCRdb's version contains in-frame clones alone and is incomplete. V, J and clone size are those of that table, while D and trimming were read from the DNA. The table has approximately 190,000 clones, about 80% seen once. Sequenced: PBMCs. The V call is TRBV7-3, the J call TRBJ2-7; D perhaps matches TRBD2 (6 bases). The source of this sequence is a man aged 35-49 years in good health and CMV-seropositive. CDR3 protein: CASSLGAPSLRGTASYEQYF. As DNA, the CDR3 is TGTGCCAGCAGCTTAGGGGCCCCGTCTCTACGCGGGACCGCCTCCTACGAGCAGTACTTC. The full variable domain, in which reference TRBV7-3 and TRBJ2-7 provide the parts outside the CDR3, is GAGVSQTPSNKVTEKGKYVELRCDPISGHTALYWYRQSLGQGPEFLIYFQGTGAADDSGLPNDRFFAVRPEGSVSTLKIQRTERGDSAVYLCASSLGAPSLRGTASYEQYFGPGTRLTVT.